These 28 T cell receptor beta chains came from one sample sequenced in a study of T cell responses to AZD1222 COVID-19 vaccine (dated by TCRdb to the early 2020s). Library generation was performed with the immunoSEQ multiplex PCR assay. Held by TCRdb, this immuneACCESS table contains in-frame sequences only and omits some clones. Under half of the omission traces to an unresolved V gene where checked; the cause of the rest is unknown. For this sample there are approximately 150,000 clones; approximately 90% appear just once. Of the sample, approximately 0.97% is held by the ten largest clones. What this sample's time point label stands for: about 28 days (+/-7) after the second vaccine dose. The specimen comprised peripheral blood, sampled 28 days after the second AZD1222 dose. These receptors all come from an adult who received the AZD1222 COVID-19 vaccine.

This chain links TRBV30 with TRBJ1-1; no reliable D call. This CDR3 is built from 12 residues. The V gene lost 1 base and the J gene lost 9 bases, with 12 bases spanning the gap. CDR1 is GTSNPN and CDR2 is SVGIG in the germline V gene (reference sequence). The CDR3 is CAWSALRDKAFF. The DNA for the CDR3 is TGTGCCTGGAGTGCACTACGGGATAAAGCTTTCTTT.

The chain has TRBV5-1 and TRBJ1-1; 8 nucleotides match TRBD1. The CDR3 is made up of 13 amino acids. Germline V gives CDR1 SGHRS, CDR2 YFSETQ. V trimming: 5 bases; J trimming: 5 bases; junction bases outside the gene matches: 5. The CDR3 protein is CASSWTGTTEAFF. CDR3 coding DNA: TGCGCCAGCAGTTGGACAGGGACAACTGAAGCTTTCTTT.

This rearrangement joins TRBV6-2 or TRBV6-3 to TRBJ1-2; no definite D call. This CDR3 contains 16 residues. Deletions cut 0 bases from V and 0 bases from J, with 11 bases between. The germline V gene has CDR1 MNHEY and CDR2 SVGEGT. CDR3 sequence: CASSYSAGVANYGYTF. CDR3 nucleotides: TGTGCCAGCAGTTACTCGGCAGGTGTGGCTAACTATGGCTACACCTTC.

The CDR3 bases are TGCGCCAGCAGCCAAGTCTGGGAGACTAGCTCGGAGACCCAGTACTTC. The encoded protein is CASSQVWETSSETQYF. The V gene is TRBV4-3, the J gene TRBJ2-5, with TRBD2 identical over 7 bases. V was pared by 1 base and J by 5 bases, with 10 bases of the junction left unmatched. Germline-derived CDR1 and CDR2 are LGHNA and YSLEER. CDR3 length: 16 residues.

This chain connects TRBV7-9 to TRBJ2-1; 8 bases line up with TRBD2. After removal of 4 bases from V and 7 bases from J, the junction contained 3 bases not matched to a gene. The germline V gene has CDR1 SEHNR and CDR2 FQNEAQ (reference sequence). The CDR3 runs 13 residues. CDR3 DNA: TGTGCCAGCAGCTCCGGGACTAGGAATGAGCAGTTCTTC. Its protein is CASSSGTRNEQFF.

The V call is TRBV4-1, the J call TRBJ1-6; TRBD1 matches at 8 bases. With V trimmed by 6 bases and J by 5 bases, 3 bases remained unmatched. Germline assignment: CDR1 MGHRA and CDR2 YSYEKL. The length of the CDR3 is 14 residues. In DNA form, the CDR3 reads TGCGCCAGCAGAAGACAGGGGAATAATTCACCCCTCCACTTT. Protein sequence: CASRRQGNNSPLHF.

This chain joins TRBV13 and TRBJ1-4; D remains unclear. V gave up 0 bases and J gave up 1 base, with 9 bases separating them. The CDR3 loop spans 16 amino acids. CDR1 and CDR2 from the germline V gene are PRHDT and FYEKMQ (reference sequence). In nucleotides, the CDR3 is TGTGCCAGCAGCTTAGGTCGACCCCTAACTAATGAAAAACTGTTTTTT. Amino acids: CASSLGRPLTNEKLFF.

J is TRBJ2-1 and V is TRBV11-3, with 11 nucleotides matching TRBD2. CDR1 and CDR2 from the germline V gene are SGHNT and YENEEA. The CDR3 contains 17 residues. Trimming took 5 bases from V and 6 from J; bases not matched to a gene: 12. The chain's CDR3 is CASSRRKTSGVSNEQFF. The CDR3, as DNA: TGTGCCAGCAGCCGAAGAAAGACTAGCGGGGTAAGCAATGAGCAGTTCTTC. Full variable domain (rest looked up from reference TRBV11-3 and TRBJ2-1): EAGVVQSPRYKIIEKKQPVAFWCNPISGHNTLYWYLQNLGQGPELLIRYENEEAVDDSQLPKDRFSAERLKGVDSTLKIQPAELGDSAVYLCASSRRKTSGVSNEQFFGPGTRLTVL.

The chain joins TRBV23-1 to TRBJ1-1; a possible D gene is TRBD1 (5 bases). TRBV23-1 is identified as an open reading frame with a role that is uncertain. The CDR3 consists of 14 residues. V lost 2 bases and J lost 7, with 14 bases in between. The CDR3 region is CASSQGTGGYEAFF. Written as DNA, the CDR3 is TGCGCCAGCAGTCAAGGTACAGGTGGTTATGAAGCTTTCTTT.

The CDR3, as DNA: TGTGCCAGTTATAGCGGGGGGCAAAACAATGAGCAGTTCTTC. It yields the protein CASYSGGQNNEQFF. J is TRBJ2-1 and V is TRBV10-3, with 10 bases fitting TRBD2. The CDR3 runs 14 residues. Looked up from germline, CDR1 is ENHRY and CDR2 is SYGVKD. Losses at the gene ends were 10 bases for V and 5 bases for J; bases not matched to a gene: 8.

CDR3 loop: CASSLGLQGEAEAFF. CDR3 coding DNA: TGCGCCAGCAGCTTGGGGCTCCAGGGGGAGGCTGAAGCTTTCTTT. The chain recombines TRBV5-1 with TRBJ1-1, with TRBD1 identical over 7 bases. The CDR3 covers 15 residues. Germline V lookup: CDR1 SGHRS, CDR2 YFSETQ. Trimming cost V 0 bases and J 6 bases; bases outside gene matches: 8.

The rearrangement uses TRBV7-9 and TRBJ2-7; D gene unclear. CDR1 is SEHNR and CDR2 is FQNEAQ in the germline V gene (reference sequence). Deletions cut 4 bases from V and 7 bases from J, with 17 bases between. The CDR3 has 14 residues. CDR3 nucleotides: TGTGCCAGCAGCTCAAAGGCGTGGCCGAGGGAGCAGTACTTC. Translating it yields CASSSKAWPREQYF.

The chain employs TRBV6-1 and TRBJ2-5, with D possibly TRBD1 on 6 matching bases. The CDR3 totals 16 residues. CDR1 is MNHNS and CDR2 is SASEGT in the germline V gene. Between the trimmed V and J ends, which lost 3 bases and 2 bases, there was a span of 16 bases. The CDR3 reads CASSDPGVYGQETQYF. The CDR3 DNA reads TGTGCCAGCAGTGACCCAGGGGTCTACGGGCAAGAGACCCAGTACTTC.

This chain joins TRBV4-1 and TRBJ1-5; D ambiguous. Germline CDR1 reads MGHRA; CDR2 reads YSYEKL. Trimming left V 0 bases short and J 3 bases short, with 12 bases between. The CDR3 is made up of 16 amino acids. CDR3 in amino acids: CASSQDVRANNQPQHF. The CDR3 DNA follows: TGCGCCAGCAGCCAAGATGTGAGGGCGAACAATCAGCCCCAGCATTTT.

J is TRBJ2-7 and V is TRBV3-1 (or the pseudogene TRBV3-2); D may be TRBD1 (6 bases). The CDR3 runs 20 residues. The V end was cut by 0 bases, the J end by 2 bases, with 26 bases between. Per the germline V gene, CDR1 is LGHDT and CDR2 is YNNKEL (reference sequence). The CDR3, as DNA: TGTGCCAGCAGCCAAGAAAGAAGGGGTTACTGGACAGTTTCCACCTACGAGCAGTACTTC. Protein sequence: CASSQERRGYWTVSTYEQYF.

The chain joins TRBV7-8 to TRBJ2-1; possibly TRBD2 for D (6 bases). V was pared by 0 bases and J by 4 bases, with 10 bases between. This CDR3 has 15 residues. CDR1 is SGHVS and CDR2 is FQNEAQ in the germline V gene. The CDR3 protein is CASSLALGLYNEQFF. In nucleotides, the CDR3 is TGTGCCAGCAGCTTAGCACTCGGACTATACAATGAGCAGTTCTTC.

CDR3 coding DNA: TGTGCCAGCAGCTTGGAATCAGGGCGCACTGAAGCTTTCTTT. Protein sequence: CASSLESGRTEAFF. The chain employs TRBV5-8 and TRBJ1-1, with D possibly matching TRBD1 (5 bases). The CDR3 runs to 14 residues. Trimming stripped 0 bases from V and 4 bases from J, with 10 bases between. Germline V gene lookup returns CDR1 SGHTS and CDR2 YDEGEE.

In its sample, this clone was seen once. The CDR3 is CASSPAGTNYEQYF. CDR3 nucleotides: TGTGCCAGCAGCCCGGCCGGGACAAACTACGAGCAGTACTTC. J is TRBJ2-7 and V is TRBV3-1 (or the pseudogene TRBV3-2); D perhaps matches TRBD1 (6 bases). CDR1 and CDR2 from the germline V gene are LGHDT and YNNKEL (reference sequence). Trimming pared 4 bases from V and 3 bases from J, leaving 13 bases between. There are 14 residues in the CDR3.

The chain has TRBV12-3 or TRBV12-4 and TRBJ1-6; D unresolved. Trimming cost V 0 bases and J 6 bases, with 3 bases left between them. The CDR3 has 13 residues. This CDR3 reads CASSLASNSPLHF. CDR3 nucleotides: TGTGCCAGCAGTTTAGCCAGTAATTCACCCCTCCACTTT.

The CDR3 sequence is CASSWGPTGTENYGYTF. CDR3 nucleotide sequence: TGTGCCAGCAGCTGGGGCCCGACCGGGACAGAGAACTATGGCTACACCTTC. The genes are TRBV5-4 and TRBJ1-2, with TRBD1 identical over 7 bases. Trimming removed 3 bases from V and 2 bases from J; junction bases left unmatched: 13. Germline-derived CDR1 and CDR2 are SGHNT and YYREEE (reference sequence). The CDR3 extends over 17 amino acids. Complete variable domain (other parts from reference TRBV5-4 and TRBJ1-2): ETGVTQSPTHLIKTRGQQVTLRCSSQSGHNTVSWYQQALGQGPQFIFQYYREEENGRGNFPPRFSGLQFPNYSSELNVNALELDDSALYLCASSWGPTGTENYGYTFGSGTRLTVV.

V gene TRBV5-6 combines with J gene TRBJ2-7; TRBD1 might be the D (5 bases). The CDR3 consists of 19 residues. The germline V gene has CDR1 SGHDT and CDR2 YYEEEE. V was clipped by 4 bases and J by 2 bases, with 28 bases between them. This CDR3 is CASSHWPVSRGRVPYEQYF. The DNA of the CDR3 is TGTGCCAGCAGCCACTGGCCGGTGAGTAGGGGCCGGGTACCCTACGAGCAGTACTTC.

This sequence joins TRBV5-4 and TRBJ2-6; D is ambiguous. There are 13 residues in the CDR3. CDR1 is SGHNT, CDR2 YYREEE, per germline (reference sequence). V was trimmed by 3 bases and J by 4 bases, leaving 5 bases between them. The CDR3 here is CASSSPGANVLTF. The CDR3 bases are TGTGCCAGCAGCTCCCCCGGGGCCAACGTCCTGACTTTC.

The chain is built from TRBV19 and TRBJ1-5; D gene uncertain. Germline V lookup: CDR1 LNHDA, CDR2 SQIVND (reference sequence). This CDR3 spans 15 amino acids. Trimming pared 5 bases from V and 12 bases from J, leaving 23 bases between. The CDR3 loop reads CASSDRVRGFLHQHF. CDR3 DNA sequence: TGTGCCAGTAGTGATCGGGTACGGGGTTTCTTGCACCAGCATTTT.

The V gene is TRBV6-2 or TRBV6-3, the J gene TRBJ2-5; 8 bases match TRBD1. J gave up 7 bases and V 5 bases, and 6 bases lay outside the gene matches. The germline gives CDR1 MNHEY, CDR2 SVGEGT. The CDR3 sequence is 13 residues long. CDR3 protein: CASSGQGWATQYF. The CDR3 DNA reads as TGTGCCAGCAGTGGACAGGGATGGGCGACCCAGTACTTC.

CDR3 loop: CAISESGRGDTEAFF. Here the CDR3 DNA reads TGTGCCATCAGTGAGTCGGGACGCGGGGACACTGAAGCTTTCTTT. The chain recombines TRBV10-3 with TRBJ1-1; D may be TRBD1 (5 bases). This CDR3 has 15 amino acids. Per the germline V gene, CDR1 is ENHRY and CDR2 is SYGVKD. V dropped 0 bases and J dropped 3 bases, with 11 bases sitting between them.

This rearrangement joins TRBV2 to TRBJ2-1; the D gene is possibly TRBD1 (5 bases). The V end was cut by 5 bases, the J end by 0 bases, with 11 bases between. The CDR3 length is 15 residues. Looked up from germline, CDR1 is SNHLY and CDR2 is FYNNEI. CDR3 loop: CASSYSGLSYNEQFF. The DNA of the CDR3 is TGTGCCAGCAGTTACTCAGGGCTCTCCTACAATGAGCAGTTCTTC.

The genes are TRBV6-5 and TRBJ1-1; 9 bases match TRBD1. The V segment lost 6 bases and the J segment 1 base; nucleotides outside the gene matches: 3. There are 14 residues in the CDR3. CDR1 and CDR2 (germline): MNHEY, SVGAGI. The CDR3 nucleotides are TGTGCCAGCAGCATGGGACAGGGGAACACTGAAGCTTTCTTT. It translates to CASSMGQGNTEAFF.

The rearrangement links TRBV29-1 to TRBJ2-2, with TRBD2 matching over 11 bases. V dropped 7 bases and J dropped 6; count of bases not matched to a gene: 7. Per the germline V gene, CDR1 is SQVTM and CDR2 is ANQGSEA. This CDR3 has 14 residues. The CDR3 loop is CSGKLAGASGELFF. CDR3 nucleotide sequence: TGCAGCGGGAAACTAGCGGGGGCCTCCGGGGAGCTGTTTTTT.